This is a list of T cell receptor beta chains from one sample in a study of cytomegalovirus exposure and HLA in healthy donors. Using immunoSEQ multiplex PCR, the repertoire was profiled, and TCRdb retains in-frame clones only, with some absent. The repertoire holds under 200,000 clones, with more than 70% as singletons. Sequenced material: PBMCs. The receptors were gathered from a woman aged 45-65 years in good health and CMV-seropositive. Both conserved end residues are part of each CDR3. Fields, in order: D gene, J gene, clone size, V gene, CDR3 length, CDR3 protein, CDR3 DNA. A D gene is named only where the DNA matches it firmly. Clone size, where shown, is once, few, many, or a class for clones that have expanded.

TRBD1 | TRBJ1-2 | . | TRBV29-1 | 13 | CSSDLGQTYGYTF | TGCAGCTCCGATCTGGGACAGACCTATGGCTACACCTTC
. | TRBJ2-7 | . | TRBV29-1 | 14 | CSVGPQGSGYEQYF | TGCAGCGTGGGACCACAGGGCTCGGGTTACGAGCAGTACTTC
. | TRBJ2-3 | few | TRBV5-4 | 15 | CASTPPGLLTDTQYF | TGTGCCAGCACTCCACCGGGACTGCTCACAGATACGCAGTATTTT
TRBD2 | TRBJ2-1 | few | TRBV7-7 | 16 | CASNSLREFVYNEQFF | TGTGCTAGCAATTCGTTGCGGGAGTTTGTTTACAATGAGCAGTTCTTC
. | TRBJ2-2 | few | TRBV18 | 16 | CASSPMVQGHGGELFF | TGTGCCAGCTCACCGATGGTACAGGGTCATGGCGGGGAGCTGTTTTTT
TRBD2 | TRBJ2-7 | . | TRBV2 | 12 | CASRLSGSGQYF | TGTGCCAGCAGGTTAAGCGGGAGCGGGCAGTACTTC
. | TRBJ2-1 | few | TRBV5-5 | 13 | CASSAYSGNEQFF | TGTGCCAGCAGCGCGTACAGTGGGAATGAGCAGTTCTTC
TRBD1 | TRBJ2-2 | . | TRBV19 | 15 | CATAGTGGIAGELFF | TGTGCCACTGCCGGGACAGGGGGGATAGCCGGGGAGCTGTTTTTT
. | TRBJ1-5 | . | TRBV5-8 | 17 | CASSWPQGSRAGAPQHF | TGTGCCAGCAGCTGGCCACAGGGATCCCGTGCCGGTGCGCCCCAGCATTTT
TRBD1 | TRBJ2-2 | . | TRBV6-6 | 15 | CASRTGGGGTGELFF | TGTGCCAGCAGAACAGGGGGCGGGGGCACCGGGGAGCTGTTTTTT
. | TRBJ2-3 | . | TRBV7-9 | 17 | CASSLGTTGTSTDTQYF | TGTGCCAGCAGCTTAGGGACGACAGGGACTAGCACAGATACGCAGTATTTT
TRBD1 | TRBJ1-1 | . | TRBV5-1 | 16 | CASSSRTGGENTEAFF | TGCGCCAGCAGCTCGCGGACAGGGGGGGAGAACACTGAAGCTTTCTTT
TRBD2 | TRBJ2-7 | . | TRBV11-1 | 15 | CASSFPGGGSYEQYF | TGTGCCAGCAGCTTCCCCGGGGGGGGCTCCTACGAGCAGTACTTC
. | TRBJ1-1 | . | TRBV21-1 | 17 | CASSKAPPRTGRHEAFF | TGTGCCAGCAGCAAAGCGCCCCCCAGGACAGGCAGACATGAAGCTTTCTTT
TRBD2 | TRBJ2-7 | . | TRBV9 | 13 | CASSTAGGHEQYF | TGTGCCAGCAGTACCGCGGGAGGCCACGAGCAGTACTTC
TRBD2 | TRBJ2-2 | . | TRBV5-1 | 14 | CASIGGRNTGELFF | TGCGCCAGCATTGGCGGGAGGAACACCGGGGAGCTGTTTTTT
. | TRBJ2-2 | . | TRBV6-5 | 12 | CASRRSGGELFF | TGTGCCAGCAGGCGAAGCGGGGGGGAGCTGTTTTTT
TRBD2 | TRBJ2-5 | . | TRBV6-6 | 16 | CASSPTSGGGQETQYF | TGTGCCAGCAGTCCGACTAGCGGGGGAGGCCAAGAGACCCAGTACTTC
. | TRBJ1-1 | . | TRBV4-1 | 15 | CASTPLEGRYTEAFF | TGCGCCAGCACCCCCTTGGAGGGGAGGTACACTGAAGCTTTCTTT
. | TRBJ2-5 | . | TRBV7-9 | 14 | CASSLAEGSETQYF | TGTGCCAGCAGCTTAGCCGAGGGTAGCGAGACCCAGTACTTC
TRBD2 | TRBJ2-1 | . | TRBV6-5 | 14 | CASSRAGGVNEQFF | TGTGCCAGCAGTCGAGCGGGAGGGGTAAATGAGCAGTTCTTC
. | TRBJ2-7 | . | TRBV5-8 | 14 | CASSSLSATHEQYF | TGTGCCAGCAGCTCTCTGAGTGCCACGCACGAGCAGTACTTC
TRBD2 | TRBJ2-1 | . | TRBV7-9 | 14 | CASSLSGRYNEQFF | TGTGCCAGCAGCCTTAGCGGGAGGTACAATGAGCAGTTCTTC
. | TRBJ2-3 | . | TRBV28 | 13 | CASSYTAPDTQYF | TGTGCCAGCAGTTATACAGCTCCGGATACGCAGTATTTT
TRBD2 | TRBJ2-1 | . | TRBV28 | 15 | CASSPRTSGRNEQFF | TGTGCCAGCAGTCCACGGACTAGCGGGAGGAATGAGCAGTTCTTC
. | TRBJ2-3 | . | TRBV4-2 | 15 | CASSQDLDSTDTQYF | TGTGCCAGCAGCCAAGATCTCGACTCCACAGATACGCAGTATTTT
. | TRBJ2-5 | . | TRBV5-6 | 14 | CASSLVGGQETQYF | TGTGCCAGCAGCTTGGTGGGGGGCCAAGAGACCCAGTACTTC
. | TRBJ1-2 | . | TRBV7-3 | 16 | CASSLTPRVGVSGYTF | TGTGCCAGCAGCCTTACCCCCAGGGTAGGAGTCTCTGGCTACACCTTC
TRBD2 | TRBJ2-1 | . | TRBV27 | 15 | CASSHERGGANEQFF | TGTGCCAGCAGTCACGAGCGGGGGGGTGCCAATGAGCAGTTCTTC